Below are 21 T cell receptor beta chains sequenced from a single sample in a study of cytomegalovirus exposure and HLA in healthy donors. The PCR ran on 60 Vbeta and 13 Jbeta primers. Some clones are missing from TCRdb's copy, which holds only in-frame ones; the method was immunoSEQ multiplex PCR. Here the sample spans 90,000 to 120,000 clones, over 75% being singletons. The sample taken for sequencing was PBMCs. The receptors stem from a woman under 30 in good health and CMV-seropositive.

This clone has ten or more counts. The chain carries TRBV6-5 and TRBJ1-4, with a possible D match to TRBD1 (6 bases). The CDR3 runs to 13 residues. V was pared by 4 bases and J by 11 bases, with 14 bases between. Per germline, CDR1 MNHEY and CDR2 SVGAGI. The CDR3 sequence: CASSLATGRKLFF. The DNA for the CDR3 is TGTGCCAGCAGTTTGGCGACAGGAAGGAAACTGTTTTTT.

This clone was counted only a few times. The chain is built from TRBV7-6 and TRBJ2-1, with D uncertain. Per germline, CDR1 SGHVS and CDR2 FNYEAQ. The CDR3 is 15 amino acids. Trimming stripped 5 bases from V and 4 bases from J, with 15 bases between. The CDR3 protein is CASSLGPGRYNEQFF. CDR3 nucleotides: TGTGCCAGCAGCCTAGGCCCAGGAAGATACAATGAGCAGTTCTTC.

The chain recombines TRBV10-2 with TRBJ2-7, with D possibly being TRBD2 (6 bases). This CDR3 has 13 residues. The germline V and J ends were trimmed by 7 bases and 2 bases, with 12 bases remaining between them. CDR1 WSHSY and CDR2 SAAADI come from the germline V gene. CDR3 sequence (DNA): TGCGCCAGCATGCGAGCGGGCCCCTACGAGCAGTACTTC. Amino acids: CASMRAGPYEQYF.

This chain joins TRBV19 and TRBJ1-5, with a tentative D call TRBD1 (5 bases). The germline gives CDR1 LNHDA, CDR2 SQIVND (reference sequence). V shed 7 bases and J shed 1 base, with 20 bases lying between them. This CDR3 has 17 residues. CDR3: CASMMGGGGLSNQPQHF. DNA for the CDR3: TGTGCCAGTATGATGGGGGGGGGAGGTTTGAGCAATCAGCCCCAGCATTTT.

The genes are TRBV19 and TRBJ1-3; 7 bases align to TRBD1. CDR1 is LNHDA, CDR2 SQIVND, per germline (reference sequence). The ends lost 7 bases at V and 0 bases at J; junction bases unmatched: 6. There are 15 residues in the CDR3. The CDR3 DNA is TGTGCCAGTATCTTGCAGGGGGACTCTGGAAACACCATATATTTT. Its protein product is CASILQGDSGNTIYF.

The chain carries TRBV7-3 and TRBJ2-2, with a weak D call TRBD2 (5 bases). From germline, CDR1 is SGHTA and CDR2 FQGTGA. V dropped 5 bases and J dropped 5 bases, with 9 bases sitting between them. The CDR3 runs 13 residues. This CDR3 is CASSHGMTGELFF. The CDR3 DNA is TGTGCCAGCAGCCACGGGATGACCGGGGAGCTGTTTTTT.

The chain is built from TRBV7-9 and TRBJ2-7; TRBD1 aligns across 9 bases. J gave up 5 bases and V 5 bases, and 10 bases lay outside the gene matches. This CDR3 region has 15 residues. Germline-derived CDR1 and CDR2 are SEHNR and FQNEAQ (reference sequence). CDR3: CASSMGQGQVDEQYF. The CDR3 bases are TGTGCCAGCAGCATGGGACAGGGTCAGGTGGACGAGCAGTACTTC.

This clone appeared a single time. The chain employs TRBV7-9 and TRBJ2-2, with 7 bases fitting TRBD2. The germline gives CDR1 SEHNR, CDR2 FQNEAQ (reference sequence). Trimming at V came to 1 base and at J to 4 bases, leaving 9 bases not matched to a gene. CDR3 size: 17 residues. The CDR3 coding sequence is TGTGCCAGCAGCTTAGAATCAGGACTAGAGGGCACCGGGGAGCTGTTTTTT. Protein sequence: CASSLESGLEGTGELFF.

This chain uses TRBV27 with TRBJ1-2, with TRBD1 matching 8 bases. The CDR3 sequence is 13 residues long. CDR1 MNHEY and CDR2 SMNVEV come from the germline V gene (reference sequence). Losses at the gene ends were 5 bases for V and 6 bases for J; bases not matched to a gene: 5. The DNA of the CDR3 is TGTGCCAGCAGTGCCGACAGGGGAGATGGCTACACCTTC. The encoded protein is CASSADRGDGYTF.

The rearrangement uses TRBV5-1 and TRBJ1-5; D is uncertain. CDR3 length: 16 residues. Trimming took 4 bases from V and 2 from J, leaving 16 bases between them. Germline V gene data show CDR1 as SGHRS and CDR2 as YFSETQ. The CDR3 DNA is TGCGCCAGCAGCCTCGGCCGGGGAGACGGCAATCAGCCCCAGCATTTT. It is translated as CASSLGRGDGNQPQHF.

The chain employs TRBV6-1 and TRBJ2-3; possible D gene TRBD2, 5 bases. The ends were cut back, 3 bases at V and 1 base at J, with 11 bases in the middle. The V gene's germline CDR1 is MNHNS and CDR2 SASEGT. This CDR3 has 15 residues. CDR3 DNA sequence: TGTGCCAGCAGTGAGTACGGGAAGGGCACAGATACGCAGTATTTT. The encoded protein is CASSEYGKGTDTQYF.

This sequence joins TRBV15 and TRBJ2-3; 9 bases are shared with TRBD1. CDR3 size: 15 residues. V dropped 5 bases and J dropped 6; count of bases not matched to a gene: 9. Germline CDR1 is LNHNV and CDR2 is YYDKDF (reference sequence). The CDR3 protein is CATSSRDRVFDTQYF. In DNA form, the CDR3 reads TGTGCCACCAGCTCCCGGGACAGGGTTTTTGATACGCAGTATTTT.

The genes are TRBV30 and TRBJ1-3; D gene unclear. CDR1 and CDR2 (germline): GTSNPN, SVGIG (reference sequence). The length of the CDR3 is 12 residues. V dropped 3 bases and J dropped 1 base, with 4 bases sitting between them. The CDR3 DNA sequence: TGTGCCTGGAGACATTCTGGAAACACCATATATTTT. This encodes CAWRHSGNTIYF.

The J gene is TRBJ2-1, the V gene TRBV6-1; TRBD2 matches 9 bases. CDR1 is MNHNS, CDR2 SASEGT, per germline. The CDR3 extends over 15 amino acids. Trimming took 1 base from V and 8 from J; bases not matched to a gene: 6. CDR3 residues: CASSEVGLARDEQFF. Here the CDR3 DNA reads TGTGCCAGCAGTGAAGTAGGACTAGCGCGGGATGAGCAGTTCTTC.

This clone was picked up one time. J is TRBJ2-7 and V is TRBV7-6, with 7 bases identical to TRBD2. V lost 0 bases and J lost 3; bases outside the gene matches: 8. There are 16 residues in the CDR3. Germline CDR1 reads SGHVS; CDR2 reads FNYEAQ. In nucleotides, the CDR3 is TGTGCCAGCAGCTTAGCGCTGGCTAGCGGTTACTACGAGCAGTACTTC. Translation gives CASSLALASGYYEQYF.

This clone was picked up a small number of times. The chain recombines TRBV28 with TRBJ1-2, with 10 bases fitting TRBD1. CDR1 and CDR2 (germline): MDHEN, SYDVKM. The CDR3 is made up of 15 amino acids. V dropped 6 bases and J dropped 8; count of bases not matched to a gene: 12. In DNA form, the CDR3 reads TGTGCCAGCAGACGTCCCGGGACAGGGGTGGGGGGCTACACCTTC. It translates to CASRRPGTGVGGYTF.

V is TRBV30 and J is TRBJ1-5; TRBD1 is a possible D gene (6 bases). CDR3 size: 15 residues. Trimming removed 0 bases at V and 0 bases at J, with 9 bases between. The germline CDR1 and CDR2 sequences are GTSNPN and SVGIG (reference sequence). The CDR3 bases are TGTGCCTGGAGTGTGGGGGGGGCTAGCAATCAGCCCCAGCATTTT. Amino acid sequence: CAWSVGGASNQPQHF.

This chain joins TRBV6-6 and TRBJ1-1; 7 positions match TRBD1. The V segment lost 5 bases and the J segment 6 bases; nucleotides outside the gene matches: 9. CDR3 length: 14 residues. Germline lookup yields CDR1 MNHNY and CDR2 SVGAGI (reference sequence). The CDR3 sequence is CASSPTGTAAEAFF. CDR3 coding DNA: TGTGCCAGCAGTCCGACCGGGACAGCTGCTGAAGCTTTCTTT.

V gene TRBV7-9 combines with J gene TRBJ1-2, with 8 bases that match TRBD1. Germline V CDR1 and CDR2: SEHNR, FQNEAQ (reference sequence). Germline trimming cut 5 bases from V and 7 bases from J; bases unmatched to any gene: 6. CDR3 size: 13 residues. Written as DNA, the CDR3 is TGTGCCAGCAGCCCCCCAGGGGGCGGTGGCTACACCTTC. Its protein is CASSPPGGGGYTF.

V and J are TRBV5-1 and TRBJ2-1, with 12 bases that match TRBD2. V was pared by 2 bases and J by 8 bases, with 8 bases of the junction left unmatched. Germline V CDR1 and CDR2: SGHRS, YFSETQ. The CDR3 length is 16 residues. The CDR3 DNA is TGCGCCAGCAGCTTCAGACTAGCGGGAGAGGGACATGAGCAGTTCTTC. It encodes CASSFRLAGEGHEQFF.

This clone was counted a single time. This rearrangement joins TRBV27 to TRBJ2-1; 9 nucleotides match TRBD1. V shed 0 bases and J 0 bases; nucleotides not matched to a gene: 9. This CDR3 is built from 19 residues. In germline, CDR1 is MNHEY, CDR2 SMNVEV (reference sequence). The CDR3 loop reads CASSLSPPQGQGSYNEQFF. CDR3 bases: TGTGCCAGCAGTTTATCCCCACCCCAGGGACAGGGCTCCTACAATGAGCAGTTCTTC.